The present T cell receptor beta chain was sequenced within a study of neurological immune-mediated disorders. TCRdb processed the 5' RACE reads anew with MiXCR; each CDR3 protein has one entry. The data show more than 50,000 distinct CDR3 sequences, around 4.2% seen once. General observations from the study: Multiple sclerosis patients had less TCR clonal expansion than even healthy controls, unlike HTLV-1-associated myelopathy.

The CDR3 covers 13 residues. Germline V gives CDR1 SGHRS, CDR2 YFSETQ. V gave up 3 bases and J gave up 4 bases, with 11 bases separating them. This clonotype was recorded many times. Its antigen is undetermined. This receptor was identified in a young man with multiple sclerosis. The chain combines TRBV5-1 with TRBJ2-7, with unresolved D. Sequences were obtained from PBMCs. CDR3 loop: CASSSIDGYEQYF. DNA of the CDR3: TGCGCCAGCAGCTCCATCGACGGGTACGAGCAGTACTTC.